One sample yielded the 30 T cell receptor beta chains listed below, sequenced in a study of shared clonotypes between healthy human individuals. TCRdb's table, derived via immunoSEQ multiplex PCR, lists solely in-frame clones and lacks some. The profile shows around 990,000 clones, around 77% of them singletons. The sample taken for sequencing was memory CD4+ T cells from PBMCs. Subset denoted: CD45RA-negative fraction. These receptor sequences come from a man between 18 and 35 years old in good health. Some clones in this sample may be carry-over from other donors' samples.

The rearrangement links TRBV7-6 to TRBJ2-7; TRBD1 matches at 9 bases. This CDR3 has 14 amino acids. The germline V gene encodes CDR1 SGHVS and CDR2 FNYEAQ. Trimming removed 5 bases from V and 3 bases from J; junction bases left unmatched: 5. This CDR3 is CASSRGTGNYEQYF. The CDR3 coding sequence is TGTGCCAGCAGCCGCGGGACAGGGAACTACGAGCAGTACTTC. The variable domain in full, completed from reference TRBV7-6 and TRBJ2-7, reads GAGVSQSPRYKVTKRGQDVALRCDPISGHVSLYWYRQALGQGPEFLTYFNYEAQQDKSGLPNDRFSAERPEGSISTLTIQRTEQRDSAMYRCASSRGTGNYEQYFGPGTRLTVT.

In its sample, this clone was seen a few times. V gene TRBV28 combines with J gene TRBJ1-6; D uncertain. V lost 3 bases and J 4 bases, leaving 4 bases between the germline ends. This CDR3 contains 13 residues. CDR1 and CDR2 from the germline V gene are MDHEN and SYDVKM. The CDR3 protein is CASSFMYNSPLHF. CDR3 nucleotide sequence: TGTGCCAGCAGTTTCATGTATAATTCACCCCTCCACTTT.

The J gene is TRBJ2-7, the V gene TRBV4-1; 10 bases map to TRBD1. Losses at the gene ends were 1 base for V and 6 bases for J; bases not matched to a gene: 6. The CDR3 is 15 amino acids. Germline assignment: CDR1 MGHRA and CDR2 YSYEKL. CDR3 loop: CASSQAGTGAPEQYF. DNA for the CDR3: TGCGCCAGCAGCCAAGCCGGGACAGGGGCGCCCGAGCAGTACTTC.

As DNA, the CDR3 is TGTGCCAGCTCACCACTCGGAAGCAATCAGCCCCAGCATTTT. Translation gives CASSPLGSNQPQHF. This rearrangement joins TRBV18 to TRBJ1-5; D gene uncertain. CDR3 length: 14 amino acids. Trimming took 1 base from V and 1 from J, leaving 5 bases between them. In germline, CDR1 is KGHSH, CDR2 LQKENI.

This rearrangement joins TRBV5-1 to TRBJ2-7; D unclear. The germline V gene has CDR1 SGHRS and CDR2 YFSETQ. The V and J ends lost 0 bases and 4 bases respectively, with 11 bases between them. This CDR3 has 14 residues. DNA of the CDR3: TGCGCCAGCAGCTTGGGGGATGAGAGGTACGAGCAGTACTTC. This sequence encodes CASSLGDERYEQYF.

Details on this clone: The sample has other DNA sequences that encode this CDR3 too. The chain recombines TRBV11-2 with TRBJ2-7, with D perhaps given as TRBD1 or TRBD2 (6 bases each). The germline V and J ends were trimmed by 5 bases and 4 bases, with 9 bases remaining between them. The V gene's germline CDR1 is SGHAT and CDR2 FQNNGV. The CDR3 runs 12 residues. The CDR3 DNA reads TGTGCCAGCAGCCGGGGGCCATACGAGCAGTACTTC. As protein: CASSRGPYEQYF.

The chain has TRBV2 and TRBJ2-2; D not resolved. Germline-derived CDR1 and CDR2 are SNHLY and FYNNEI. V was trimmed by 2 bases and J by 0 bases, leaving 7 bases between them. The length of the CDR3 is 15 residues. The CDR3 sequence: CASSEFYANTGELFF. The CDR3, as DNA: TGTGCCAGCAGTGAATTTTACGCGAACACCGGGGAGCTGTTTTTT.

This clone has just one count. The rearrangement joins TRBV4-1 to TRBJ1-5, with D possibly being TRBD1 (5 bases). Germline lookup yields CDR1 MGHRA and CDR2 YSYEKL. The length of the CDR3 is 17 residues. V dropped 5 bases and J dropped 2 bases, with 19 bases sitting between them. The chain's CDR3 is CASSSRSLQGGNQPQHF. Written as DNA, the CDR3 is TGCGCCAGCAGCTCCCGATCTCTGCAGGGTGGCAATCAGCCCCAGCATTTT.

In its sample, this clone was seen a few times. V gene TRBV6-6 combines with J gene TRBJ1-3; D perhaps matches TRBD1 (6 bases). Germline V gene sequence: CDR1 MNHNY, CDR2 SVGAGI (reference sequence). V was shortened by 5 bases and J by 4 bases, with 9 bases between the two germline ends. This CDR3 has 13 amino acids. CDR3: CASSLRGGNTIYF. The CDR3 DNA reads TGTGCCAGCAGTCTCAGGGGAGGAAACACCATATATTTT.

The chain couples TRBV2 to TRBJ1-4; D might be TRBD1 (6 bases). The CDR3 runs 15 residues. Germline V gives CDR1 SNHLY, CDR2 FYNNEI. The V and J ends lost 6 bases and 0 bases respectively, with 11 bases between them. The CDR3 protein is CASSPGGSTNEKLFF. The CDR3 nucleotides read TGTGCCAGCAGCCCCGGGGGCTCAACTAATGAAAAACTGTTTTTT.

V usage is TRBV27 and J usage is TRBJ1-1; 11 nucleotides line up with TRBD1. The CDR3 consists of 15 residues. Germline-derived CDR1 and CDR2 are MNHEY and SMNVEV (reference sequence). J lost 11 bases, V lost 4 bases, and 12 bases had no gene match. The CDR3 loop reads CASSWTGGAFTGAFF. In DNA form, the CDR3 reads TGTGCCAGCAGTTGGACAGGGGGCGCCTTTACAGGGGCTTTCTTT.

The chain recombines TRBV6-4 with TRBJ2-1, with 8 bases matching TRBD2. After removal of 5 bases from V and 8 bases from J, the junction contained 11 bases not matched to a gene. In germline, CDR1 is MRHNA, CDR2 SNTAGT. The CDR3 is 15 amino acids. The CDR3 loop is CASSPMSGSKYEQFF. CDR3 nucleotides: TGTGCCAGCAGTCCCATGAGCGGGAGCAAGTATGAGCAGTTCTTC.

This clone was observed a handful of times. CDR3: CASSSHRDRGNIQYF. The CDR3 DNA reads as TGTGCCAGCAGTTCGCACCGGGACAGGGGAAACATTCAGTACTTC. V gene TRBV6-5 combines with J gene TRBJ2-4; 10 bases are a match to TRBD1. V lost 4 bases, J lost 6 bases, and 6 bases stayed unmatched. This CDR3 comprises 15 residues. In germline, CDR1 is MNHEY, CDR2 SVGAGI.

On this clone itself: The sample carries other DNA sequences with the same CDR3. V gene TRBV2 combines with J gene TRBJ2-1; TRBD2 agrees at 13 bases. V trimming: 3 bases; J trimming: 5 bases; junction bases outside the gene matches: 1. The germline CDR1 and CDR2 sequences are SNHLY and FYNNEI. The CDR3 has 15 amino acids. In DNA, the CDR3 is TGTGCCAGCAGTGAGGGACTAGCGGGAAACAATGAGCAGTTCTTC. It encodes CASSEGLAGNNEQFF.

In its sample, this clone was seen once. The chain combines TRBV10-1 with TRBJ2-7; no definite D call. V dropped 8 bases and J dropped 0 bases, with 11 bases sitting between them. The CDR3 has 13 amino acids. Per the germline V gene, CDR1 is WNHNN and CDR2 is SYGVQD (reference sequence). The CDR3 bases are TGCGCCAGCTCAGAAATGAGCTCCTACGAGCAGTACTTC. It yields the protein CASSEMSSYEQYF.

The V and J genes are TRBV5-1 and TRBJ2-1; 10 bases fit TRBD1. The J segment lost 1 base and the V segment lost 2 bases, leaving 3 bases of the junction unmatched. This CDR3 is built from 16 residues. Germline V gene lookup returns CDR1 SGHRS and CDR2 YFSETQ. CDR3 in amino acids: CASSFGDRGSYNEQFF. The DNA for the CDR3 is TGCGCCAGCAGCTTCGGGGACAGGGGATCCTACAATGAGCAGTTCTTC.

The chain couples TRBV19 to TRBJ1-2, with 7 bases lining up with TRBD1. V gave up 7 bases and J gave up 8 bases; unmatched junction bases: 16. The germline gives CDR1 LNHDA, CDR2 SQIVND (reference sequence). This CDR3 has 15 amino acids. The CDR3: CASIPSRGGWRGYTF. The DNA of the CDR3 is TGTGCCAGTATCCCCTCACGAGGGGGCTGGAGGGGCTACACCTTC.

The table lists this clone with a few counts. The chain couples TRBV10-3 to TRBJ1-1, with D perhaps matching TRBD1 (5 bases). CDR1 and CDR2 (germline): ENHRY, SYGVKD. The V end lost 5 bases, the J end lost 2 bases, and 9 bases lay between the germline ends. The CDR3 spans 13 residues. The DNA for the CDR3 is TGTGCCATCAGTAGGGACTTAAACACTGAAGCTTTCTTT. Amino acids: CAISRDLNTEAFF.

The rearrangement joins TRBV2 to TRBJ1-2; perhaps TRBD1 as D (6 bases). Germline lookup yields CDR1 SNHLY and CDR2 FYNNEI. With 4 bases removed from V and 8 bases from J, the gap between germline ends came to 14 bases. The CDR3 is 13 residues long. CDR3 coding DNA: TGTGCCAGCAGTGTTCGGGGGCCCAGCGGCTACACCTTC. As protein: CASSVRGPSGYTF.

The rearrangement joins TRBV28 to TRBJ1-3; TRBD1 matches 7 bases. Looked up from germline, CDR1 is MDHEN and CDR2 is SYDVKM. The CDR3 extends over 14 amino acids. V shed 6 bases, J shed 1 base, and the junction held 3 bases outside the gene matches. The chain's CDR3 is CASRATGSGNTIYF. As DNA, the CDR3 is TGTGCCAGCAGGGCGACAGGGTCTGGAAACACCATATATTTT.

V and J are TRBV28 and TRBJ1-2; D ambiguous. Germline V gives CDR1 MDHEN, CDR2 SYDVKM. Trimming left V 8 bases short and J 8 bases short, with 18 bases between. The CDR3 length is 13 residues. As DNA, the CDR3 is TGTGCCAGCGGTTACATCGCCCCGGGAGGCTACACCTTC. The encoded protein is CASGYIAPGGYTF.

This clone has only a few counts. This chain uses TRBV5-1 with TRBJ2-5, with D unresolved. The DNA matches TRBJ2-7 better at its end, which makes the J call doubtful. In germline, CDR1 is SGHRS, CDR2 YFSETQ. This CDR3 has 13 residues. CDR3 loop: CASSLDKYYEQYF. The CDR3 bases are TGCGCCAGCAGCCTCGACAAGTACTACGAGCAGTACTTC.

The V and J genes are TRBV5-1 and TRBJ2-2; 10 bases match TRBD2. The CDR3 runs 15 residues. In germline, CDR1 is SGHRS, CDR2 YFSETQ. V was clipped by 4 bases and J by 7 bases; unmatched bases: 7. The CDR3 DNA is TGCGCCAGCAGCCTAGCGGGAGTAATTGGCGGGGAGCTGTTTTTT. Protein product: CASSLAGVIGGELFF.

This chain links TRBV5-1 with TRBJ2-6; TRBD1 matches at 9 bases. Per germline, CDR1 SGHRS and CDR2 YFSETQ. This CDR3 has 16 residues. The V and J ends lost 4 bases and 4 bases, in that order; junction bases with no gene match: 6. CDR3 coding DNA: TGCGCCAGCAGCCCCACACAGGGGGCGGGGGCCAACGTCCTGACTTTC. Translation: CASSPTQGAGANVLTF. Together with reference TRBV5-1 and TRBJ2-6, the CDR3 gives the full variable domain: KAGVTQTPRYLIKTRGQQVTLSCSPISGHRSVSWYQQTPGQGLQFLFEYFSETQRNKGNFPGRFSGRQFSNSRSEMNVSTLELGDSALYLCASSPTQGAGANVLTFGAGSRLTVL.

On this clone: A much larger clone is a single base away; this may be a read error. The V call is TRBV28, the J call TRBJ2-1; 9 nucleotides align to TRBD1. The germline CDR1 and CDR2 sequences are MDHEN and SYDVKM. This CDR3 is built from 17 residues. The CDR3 DNA reads as TGTGCCAGCAGTCCGCTCTTCGGGACAGGGTTCTACAGTGAGCAGTTCTTC. Translated: CASSPLFGTGFYSEQFF.

This clone has at least ten counts. The rearrangement joins TRBV2 to TRBJ2-1; possibly TRBD2 for D (5 bases). CDR3 length: 16 residues. Trimming pared 1 base from V and 4 bases from J, leaving 14 bases between. Germline V gene sequence: CDR1 SNHLY, CDR2 FYNNEI. This chain's CDR3 is CASSEGRVYGYNEQFF. The CDR3 DNA is TGTGCCAGCAGTGAAGGGCGGGTGTACGGGTACAATGAGCAGTTCTTC.

The rearrangement links TRBV11-1 to TRBJ2-7; TRBD2 is a possible D gene (6 bases). The CDR3 extends over 13 amino acids. Trimming cost V 3 bases and J 6 bases, with 12 bases left between them. Germline loops: CDR1 SGHAT, CDR2 FQDESV (reference sequence). CDR3 sequence: CASSFWTGGEQYF. The CDR3 region has the DNA TGTGCCAGCAGCTTTTGGACCGGGGGCGAGCAGTACTTC. The whole variable domain, filled in from reference TRBV11-1 and TRBJ2-7, reads EAEVAQSPRYKITEKSQAVAFWCDPISGHATLYWYRQILGQGPELLVQFQDESVVDDSQLPKDRFSAERLKGVDSTLKIQPAELGDSAMYLCASSFWTGGEQYFGPGTRLTVT.

This clone appeared a single time. CDR3: CASDLTGRDTEAFF. The CDR3 DNA sequence: TGTGCCAGCGACCTGACAGGGAGAGATACTGAAGCTTTCTTT. V is TRBV18 and J is TRBJ1-1; 7 bases are shared with TRBD1. Germline CDR1 and CDR2: KGHSH and LQKENI. The CDR3 has 14 amino acids. V was pared by 8 bases and J by 5 bases, with 11 bases of the junction left unmatched.

The chain uses TRBV5-1 and TRBJ2-5; D assignment may be TRBD1 or TRBD2 (5 bases each). The germline gives CDR1 SGHRS, CDR2 YFSETQ. Trimming pared 3 bases from V and 4 bases from J, leaving 10 bases between. This CDR3 is built from 13 residues. The CDR3 spells CASSSMRGETQYF. DNA for the CDR3: TGCGCCAGCAGCTCCATGAGGGGAGAGACCCAGTACTTC. Looking up the rest from reference TRBV5-1 and TRBJ2-5 gives the full variable domain: KAGVTQTPRYLIKTRGQQVTLSCSPISGHRSVSWYQQTPGQGLQFLFEYFSETQRNKGNFPGRFSGRQFSNSRSEMNVSTLELGDSALYLCASSSMRGETQYFGPGTRLLVL.

The V gene is TRBV5-1, the J gene TRBJ1-3; 7 nucleotides align to TRBD1. This CDR3 spans 15 amino acids. Germline V gene data show CDR1 as SGHRS and CDR2 as YFSETQ. Unmatched junction bases numbered 9, after V lost 2 bases and J lost 7 bases. The CDR3: CASSLRQGEGNTIYF. The DNA of the CDR3 is TGCGCCAGCAGCTTACGACAGGGAGAAGGTAACACCATATATTTT.